This record looks at one T cell receptor (beta chain) sequence and its context. Its antigen is as yet unknown. The table came from immunoSEQ multiplex PCR; TCRdb's copy has only in-frame clones and leaves some out. The table has about 54,000 clones, around 84% seen once. This entry comes from a study of a mutant IDH1 vaccine in newly diagnosed glioma. Study-level background: Treated patients comprised about 62% males and approximately 40% females, mean age about 43 years. It was radiotherapy, temozolomide, or both that patients received previously, with most receiving both. General study results and limits: Pseudoprogression looked unconnected to shifts in top peripheral T cell clonotypes.

The sample's time point: week 35, safety follow-up. Doses consisted of 300 ug of mutant IDH1 20-mer peptide each, paired with topical imiquimod. Per the germline V gene, CDR1 is SGHTA and CDR2 is FQGNSA. V lost 4 bases, J lost 2 bases, and 9 bases lay in between. The CDR3 is 14 residues long. This receptor was identified in a woman aged 18-30 years with glioma. The V and J genes are TRBV7-2 and TRBJ1-5; TRBD1 might be the D (6 bases). The sample consisted of PBMCs, taken from a glioma patient whose treatment included an IDH1 peptide vaccine. The CDR3 DNA sequence: TGTGCCAGCAGCTCTGCAGGGGGCAATCAGCCCCAGCATTTT. This gives the protein CASSSAGGNQPQHF.